These 9 T cell receptor beta chains were sequenced from one sample in a study of blood T cell repertoires in COVID-19. Repertoires were generated with immunoSEQ multiplex PCR, while TCRdb's copy carries only in-frame clones and drops some. Of around 94,000 clones in the sample, more than 90% were seen once. The material sequenced was peripheral blood. The receptors were gathered from a woman aged 50 to 65 with COVID-19, enrolled during active disease.

In its sample, this clone was seen once. The V call is TRBV4-1, the J call TRBJ1-1, with TRBD1 identical over 8 bases. The CDR3 has 14 residues. The germline gives CDR1 MGHRA, CDR2 YSYEKL. J gave up 6 bases and V 4 bases, and 7 bases lay outside the gene matches. CDR3 DNA: TGCGCCAGCAGCCCAGGACAGGGAGGCTCTGAAGCTTTCTTT. This encodes CASSPGQGGSEAFF.

This chain joins TRBV2 and TRBJ1-5; possible D gene TRBD1, 5 bases. V was pared by 7 bases and J by 4 bases, with 11 bases between. Germline V gives CDR1 SNHLY, CDR2 FYNNEI. The CDR3 runs 13 residues. The CDR3 DNA follows: TGTGCCAGCATGGGCAGGGCAAATCAGCCCCAGCATTTT. This gives the protein CASMGRANQPQHF. Combining the CDR3 with reference TRBV2 and TRBJ1-5 gives the whole variable domain EPEVTQTPSHQVTQMGQEVILRCVPISNHLYFYWYRQILGQKVEFLVSFYNNEISEKSEIFDDQFSVERPDGSNFTLKIRSTKLEDSAMYFCASMGRANQPQHFGDGTRLSIL.

The table lists this clone with a few counts. The rearrangement links TRBV29-1 to TRBJ1-2, with TRBD1 matching over 7 bases. Germline V gene sequence: CDR1 SQVTM, CDR2 ANQGSEA. CDR3 length: 12 residues. V was clipped by 6 bases and J by 5 bases; unmatched bases: 6. The CDR3 region has the DNA TGCAGCGTCGAAAACAGGGGATATGGCTACACCTTC. This codes for CSVENRGYGYTF.

J is TRBJ1-2 and V is TRBV21-1; TRBD1 is the table's D call, not checked against the DNA. TRBV21-1 is listed as a pseudogene. The CDR3 covers 17 residues. CDR3 amino acids: CASSRKKLGQGDYGYTF. CDR3 nucleotide sequence: TGTGCCAGCAGCCGCAAGAAACTGGGACAGGGCGACTATGGCTACACCTTC.

The rearrangement uses TRBV30 and TRBJ2-1; D is ambiguous. CDR1 and CDR2 (germline): GTSNPN, SVGIG (reference sequence). This CDR3 is built from 13 residues. Trimming shortened V by 3 bases and J by 6 bases, and 12 bases separated the two germline ends. The CDR3 DNA follows: TGTGCCTGGAGCCCGACGGCGGCCAATGAGCAGTTCTTC. Translation gives CAWSPTAANEQFF.

The gene calls are TRBV7-2 and TRBJ1-2; 8 nucleotides line up with TRBD1. Germline V lookup: CDR1 SGHTA, CDR2 FQGNSA. Germline trimming cut 1 base from V and 4 bases from J; bases unmatched to any gene: 2. The CDR3 is 14 amino acids. CDR3 coding DNA: TGTGCCAGCAGCTTAGTGGGACAGGTCTATGGCTACACCTTC. Protein: CASSLVGQVYGYTF. The full variable domain, in which reference TRBV7-2 and TRBJ1-2 provide the parts outside the CDR3, is GAGVSQSPSNKVTEKGKDVELRCDPISGHTALYWYRQSLGQGLEFLIYFQGNSAPDKSGLPSDRFSAERTGGSVSTLTIQRTQQEDSAVYLCASSLVGQVYGYTFGSGTRLTVV.

J is TRBJ2-2 and V is TRBV30; 8 positions agree with TRBD2. The CDR3 consists of 16 residues. Germline trimming cut 4 bases from V and 0 bases from J; bases unmatched to any gene: 7. Germline V gene lookup returns CDR1 GTSNPN and CDR2 SVGIG (reference sequence). The CDR3 bases are TGTGCCTGGACCCCTTTAGCGGGGTCGAACACCGGGGAGCTGTTTTTT. Its protein is CAWTPLAGSNTGELFF.

The rearrangement links TRBV2 to TRBJ2-4, with 7 bases that match TRBD1. Germline lookup yields CDR1 SNHLY and CDR2 FYNNEI. V was pared by 5 bases and J by 9 bases, with 10 bases of the junction left unmatched. The CDR3 consists of 14 residues. CDR3 in amino acids: CASSIAQGTVIQYF. CDR3 bases: TGTGCCAGCAGTATCGCACAGGGGACAGTCATTCAGTACTTC.

This sequence joins TRBV4-1 and TRBJ1-5, with D perhaps matching TRBD1 (5 bases). V lost 3 bases to trimming and J lost 2 bases, with 14 bases between them. Germline assignment: CDR1 MGHRA and CDR2 YSYEKL. The CDR3 loop spans 16 amino acids. The CDR3 DNA reads TGCGCCAGCAGCCAGGGAGGGGATGAGCGCAATCAGCCCCAGCATTTT. Its translation is CASSQGGDERNQPQHF.